The sequence of this TCR beta chain was determined in a study of blood T cell repertoires in COVID-19. V gave up 6 bases and J gave up 0 bases, with 11 bases separating them. The length of the CDR3 is 15 residues. Germline lookup yields CDR1 SNHLY and CDR2 FYNNEI. Assay: immunoSEQ multiplex PCR; the TCRdb copy retains only in-frame clones and omits some. The sample shows approximately 94,000 clones, more than 65% of them seen only once. This TCR was sampled from an older woman with acute or convalescent COVID-19. What was sequenced was peripheral blood. This chain uses TRBV2 with TRBJ2-2, with a possible D match to TRBD1 (5 bases). Here the CDR3 DNA reads TGTGCCAGCAGCCCCCAGGGCGCGAACACCGGGGAGCTGTTTTTT. The encoded protein is CASSPQGANTGELFF.